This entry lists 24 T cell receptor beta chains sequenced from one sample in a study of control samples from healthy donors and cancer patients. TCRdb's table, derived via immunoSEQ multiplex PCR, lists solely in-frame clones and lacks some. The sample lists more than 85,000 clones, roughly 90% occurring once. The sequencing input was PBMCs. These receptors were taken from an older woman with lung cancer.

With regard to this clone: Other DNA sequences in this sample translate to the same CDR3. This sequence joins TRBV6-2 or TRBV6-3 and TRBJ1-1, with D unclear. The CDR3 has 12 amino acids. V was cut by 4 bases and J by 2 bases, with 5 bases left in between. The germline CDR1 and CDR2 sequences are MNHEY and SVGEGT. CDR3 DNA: TGTGCCAGCAGTTCAGTCAACACTGAAGCTTTCTTT. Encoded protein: CASSSVNTEAFF.

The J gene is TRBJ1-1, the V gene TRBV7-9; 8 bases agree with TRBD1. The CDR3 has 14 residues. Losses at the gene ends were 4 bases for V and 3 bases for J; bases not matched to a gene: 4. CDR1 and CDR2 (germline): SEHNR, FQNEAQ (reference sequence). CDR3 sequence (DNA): TGTGCCAGCAGCTGGGGACAGGAGGACACTGAAGCTTTCTTT. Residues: CASSWGQEDTEAFF.

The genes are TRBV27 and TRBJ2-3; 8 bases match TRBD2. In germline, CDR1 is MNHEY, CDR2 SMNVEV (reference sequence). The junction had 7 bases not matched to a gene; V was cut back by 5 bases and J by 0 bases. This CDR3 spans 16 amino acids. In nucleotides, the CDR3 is TGTGCCAGCAGTCCAGGACTAGCACCTAGCACAGATACGCAGTATTTT. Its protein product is CASSPGLAPSTDTQYF.

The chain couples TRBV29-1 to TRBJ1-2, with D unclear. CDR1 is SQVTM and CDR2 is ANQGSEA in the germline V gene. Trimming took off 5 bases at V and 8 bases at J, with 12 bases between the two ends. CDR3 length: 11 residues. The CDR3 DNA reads TGCAGCGTTTCGGTCTTACGGGGCTACACCTTC. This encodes CSVSVLRGYTF.

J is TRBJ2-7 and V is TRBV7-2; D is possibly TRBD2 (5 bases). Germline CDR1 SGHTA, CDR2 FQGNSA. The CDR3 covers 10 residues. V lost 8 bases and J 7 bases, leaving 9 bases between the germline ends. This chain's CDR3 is CASGSGEQYF. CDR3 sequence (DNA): TGTGCCAGCGGATCGGGGGAGCAGTACTTC.

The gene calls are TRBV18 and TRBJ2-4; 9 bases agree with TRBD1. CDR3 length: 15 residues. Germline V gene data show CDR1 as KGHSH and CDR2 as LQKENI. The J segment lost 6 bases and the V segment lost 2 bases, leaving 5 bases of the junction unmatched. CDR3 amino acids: CASSPELTGGNIQYF. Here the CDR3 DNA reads TGTGCCAGCTCACCAGAATTGACAGGGGGAAACATTCAGTACTTC.

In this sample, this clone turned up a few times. CDR3: CASTTEWNTEAFF. The CDR3 nucleotides read TGTGCCAGCACCACTGAATGGAACACTGAAGCTTTCTTT. The rearrangement uses TRBV3-1 (or the pseudogene TRBV3-2) and TRBJ1-1; D is unresolved. The germline gives CDR1 LGHDT, CDR2 YNNKEL (reference sequence). V was trimmed by 7 bases and J by 1 base, leaving 10 bases between them. CDR3 length: 13 residues.

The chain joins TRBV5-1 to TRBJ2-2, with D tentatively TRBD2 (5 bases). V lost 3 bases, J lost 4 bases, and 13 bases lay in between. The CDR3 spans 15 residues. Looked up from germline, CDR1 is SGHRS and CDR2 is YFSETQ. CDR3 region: CASSWGEGSTGELFF. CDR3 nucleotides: TGCGCCAGCAGCTGGGGAGAGGGAAGCACCGGGGAGCTGTTTTTT.

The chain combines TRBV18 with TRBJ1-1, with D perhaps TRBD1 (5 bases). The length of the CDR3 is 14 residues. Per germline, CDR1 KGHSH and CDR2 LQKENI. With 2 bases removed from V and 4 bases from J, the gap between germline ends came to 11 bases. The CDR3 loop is CASSPSGGVTEAFF. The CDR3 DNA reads TGTGCCAGCTCACCATCGGGGGGAGTCACTGAAGCTTTCTTT. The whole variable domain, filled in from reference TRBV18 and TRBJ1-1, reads NAGVMQNPRHLVRRRGQEARLRCSPMKGHSHVYWYRQLPEEGLKFMVYLQKENIIDESGMPKERFSAEFPKEGPSILRIQQVVRGDSAAYFCASSPSGGVTEAFFGQGTRLTVV.

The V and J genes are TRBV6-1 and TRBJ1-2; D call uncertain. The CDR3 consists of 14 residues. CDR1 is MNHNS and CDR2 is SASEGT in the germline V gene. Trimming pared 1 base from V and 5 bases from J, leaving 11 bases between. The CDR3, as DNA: TGTGCCAGCAGTGAAGGTGGCGGCGGTTATGGCTACACCTTC. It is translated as CASSEGGGGYGYTF.

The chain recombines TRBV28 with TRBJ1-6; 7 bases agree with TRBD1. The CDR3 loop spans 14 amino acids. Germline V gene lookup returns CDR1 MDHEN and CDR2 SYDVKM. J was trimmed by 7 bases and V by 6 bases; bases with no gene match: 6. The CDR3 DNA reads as TGTGCCAGCAGCCCACAGGGGTTCAATTCACCCCTCCACTTT. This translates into CASSPQGFNSPLHF.

The CDR3 sequence is CASSQSLGGQPQHF. The CDR3 DNA sequence: TGTGCCAGCAGCCAATCATTGGGGGGGCAGCCCCAGCATTTT. The genes are TRBV3-1 (or the pseudogene TRBV3-2) and TRBJ1-5; perhaps TRBD1 as D (5 bases). The CDR3 runs 14 residues. Looked up from germline, CDR1 is LGHDT and CDR2 is YNNKEL (reference sequence). Between the trimmed V and J ends, which lost 2 bases and 7 bases, there was a span of 12 bases.

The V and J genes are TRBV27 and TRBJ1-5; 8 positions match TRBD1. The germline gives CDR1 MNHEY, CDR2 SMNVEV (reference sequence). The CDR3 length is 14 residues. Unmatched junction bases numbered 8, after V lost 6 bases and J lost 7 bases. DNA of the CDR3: TGTGCCAGCAGCCAGGGGGCCGCCAGGCAGCCCCAGCATTTT. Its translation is CASSQGAARQPQHF.

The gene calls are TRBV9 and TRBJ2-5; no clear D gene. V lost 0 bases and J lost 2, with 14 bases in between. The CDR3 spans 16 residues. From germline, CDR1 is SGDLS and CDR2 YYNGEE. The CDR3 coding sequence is TGTGCCAGCAGCGTAGGGGGTGGGGTAGTACAAGAGACCCAGTACTTC. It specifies CASSVGGGVVQETQYF.

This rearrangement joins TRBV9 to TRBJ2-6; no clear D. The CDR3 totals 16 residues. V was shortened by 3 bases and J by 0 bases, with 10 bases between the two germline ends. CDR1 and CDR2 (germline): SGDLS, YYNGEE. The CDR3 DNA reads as TGTGCCAGCAGCGCTCAGGCGCGCTCTGGGGCCAACGTCCTGACTTTC. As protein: CASSAQARSGANVLTF.

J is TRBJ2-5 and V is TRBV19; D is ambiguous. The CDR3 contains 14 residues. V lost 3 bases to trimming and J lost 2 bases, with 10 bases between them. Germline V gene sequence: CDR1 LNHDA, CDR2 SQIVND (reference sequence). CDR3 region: CASSMAVTQETQYF. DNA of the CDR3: TGTGCCAGTAGTATGGCGGTTACACAAGAGACCCAGTACTTC.

The CDR3 spells CASSVAIGGEGVTYEQYF. CDR3 bases: TGTGCCAGCAGCGTAGCTATCGGGGGGGAGGGAGTCACCTACGAGCAGTACTTC. The rearrangement links TRBV9 to TRBJ2-7, with TRBD2 matching 8 bases. The CDR3 loop spans 18 amino acids. Germline V gene data show CDR1 as SGDLS and CDR2 as YYNGEE. The V gene end was trimmed by 0 bases and the J gene end by 2 bases; junction bases not matched to a gene: 13.

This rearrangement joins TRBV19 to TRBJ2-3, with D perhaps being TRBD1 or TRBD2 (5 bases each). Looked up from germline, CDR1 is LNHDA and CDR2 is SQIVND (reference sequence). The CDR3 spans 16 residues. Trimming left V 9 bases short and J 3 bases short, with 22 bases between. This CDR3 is CASGSGMGVRTDTQYF. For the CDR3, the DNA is TGTGCCAGCGGAAGCGGAATGGGGGTGAGGACAGATACGCAGTATTTT.

The CDR3 nucleotides read TGTGCCAGCAGCCATAGCGGGGGGGCCTACGAGCAGTACTTC. This encodes CASSHSGGAYEQYF. V gene TRBV5-4 combines with J gene TRBJ2-7; 11 bases line up with TRBD2. CDR1 and CDR2 from the germline V gene are SGHNT and YYREEE (reference sequence). The V and J ends lost 4 bases and 2 bases, in that order; junction bases with no gene match: 2. The CDR3 has 14 residues.

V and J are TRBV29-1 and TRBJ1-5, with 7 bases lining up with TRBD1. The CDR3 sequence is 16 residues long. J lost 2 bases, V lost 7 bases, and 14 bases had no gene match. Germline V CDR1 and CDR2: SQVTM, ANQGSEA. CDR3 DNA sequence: TGCAGCGGGGGACAGACAATCGAAGGGGGCAATCAGCCCCAGCATTTT. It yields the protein CSGGQTIEGGNQPQHF.

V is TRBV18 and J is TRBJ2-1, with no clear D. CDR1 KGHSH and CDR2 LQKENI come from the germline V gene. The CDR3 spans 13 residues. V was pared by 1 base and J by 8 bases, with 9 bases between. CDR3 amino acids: CASSPLGLDEQFF. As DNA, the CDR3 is TGTGCCAGCTCACCACTAGGTTTGGATGAGCAGTTCTTC.

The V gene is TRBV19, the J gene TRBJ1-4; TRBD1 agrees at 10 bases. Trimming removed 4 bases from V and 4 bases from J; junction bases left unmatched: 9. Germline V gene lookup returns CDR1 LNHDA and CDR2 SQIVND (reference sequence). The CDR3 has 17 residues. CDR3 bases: TGTGCCAGTAGTACGACAGGGGGCGCCGGAATTAATGAAAAACTGTTTTTT. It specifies CASSTTGGAGINEKLFF.

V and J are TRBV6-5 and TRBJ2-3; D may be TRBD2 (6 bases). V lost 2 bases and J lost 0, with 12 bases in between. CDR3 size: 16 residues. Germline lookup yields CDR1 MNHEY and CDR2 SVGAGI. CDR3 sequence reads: CASSYRGAGSTDTQYF. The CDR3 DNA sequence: TGTGCCAGCAGTTACAGAGGGGCGGGGAGCACAGATACGCAGTATTTT.

CDR3 coding DNA: TGTGCCAGTAGTATAGTCACACTTAATCAGCCCCAGCATTTT. Translating it yields CASSIVTLNQPQHF. V gene TRBV19 combines with J gene TRBJ1-5, with D unresolved. This CDR3 region has 14 residues. Germline V gene data show CDR1 as LNHDA and CDR2 as SQIVND (reference sequence). Trimming took off 1 base at V and 4 bases at J, with 8 bases between the two ends.